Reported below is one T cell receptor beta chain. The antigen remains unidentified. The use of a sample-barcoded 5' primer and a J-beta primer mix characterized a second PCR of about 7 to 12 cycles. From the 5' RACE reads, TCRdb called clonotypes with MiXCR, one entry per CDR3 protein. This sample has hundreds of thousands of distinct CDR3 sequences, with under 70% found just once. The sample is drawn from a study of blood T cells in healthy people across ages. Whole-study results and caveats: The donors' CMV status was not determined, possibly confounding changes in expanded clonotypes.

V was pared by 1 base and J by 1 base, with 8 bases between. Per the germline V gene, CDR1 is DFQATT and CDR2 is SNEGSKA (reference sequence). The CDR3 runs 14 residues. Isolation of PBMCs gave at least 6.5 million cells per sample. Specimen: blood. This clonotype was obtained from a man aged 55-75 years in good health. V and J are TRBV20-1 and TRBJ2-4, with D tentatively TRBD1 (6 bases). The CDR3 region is CSARAGQAKNIQYF. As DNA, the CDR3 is TGCAGTGCTAGAGCCGGACAGGCCAAAAACATTCAGTACTTC.